This T cell receptor (beta chain) was identified during a study of B cell selection in AIRE deficiency (dated by TCRdb to about 2019). A note on the overall study: Researchers compared TCRbeta repertoires of sorted blood CD4+ conventional T cells and regulatory T cells in AIRE-deficient patients with those in healthy controls. The TCR-sequenced cohort comprised five AIRE-deficient APECED patients and five healthy control donors. General findings and caveats noted by the study authors: Shared Treg sequences had shorter CDR3s, reflecting a bias toward rearrangements with few non-templated nucleotide insertions. About 30% of the Treg TCRbeta sequences shared among healthy donors were found in patient Tconv cells, which suggests that Treg-biased clones were diverted into the Tconv compartment. Sequencing covered only TCRbeta chains, and around 40% of shared healthy-donor Treg sequences were also present in healthy Tconv, possibly due to differing TCRalpha chains. Among under 4,500 shared Treg TCRbeta sequences, over 30% were found to be shared only among healthy donors and about 9% only among patients, suggesting that Treg selection is less efficient in the absence of AIRE. In terms of TCRBV gene usage, CDR3 length and TCR diversity, Tconv and Treg cells from AIRE-deficient patients looked similar to Tconv and Treg cells from healthy donors.

From V the trimming removes 3 bases and from J it removes 7 bases, while the gene matches leave 12 bases of the junction unaccounted for. In the germline V gene, CDR1 corresponds to MNHNS and CDR2 to SASEGT. The CDR3 runs 16 amino acids, cysteine and phenylalanine included. Kept here is only the CDR3 DNA, which spans 48 bases and is read in frame from base 1. As to this clone: Its antigen remains unidentified. No much larger clone exists at a distance of one base, and base qualities are not known.

The immunoSEQ platform was used to sequence the TCRbeta chains. Processing in the source paper ran as follows. When conventional T cell repertoires were pooled, 90,000 to 120,000 distinct in-frame TCRbeta sequences were obtained from patients and approximately 1.4x10^5 from healthy donors. Treg TCRbeta sequences shared by two or more individuals were defined as public, and these public Treg TCRbeta sequences were subsequently searched for in Tconv repertoires. Group differences were tested with Mann-Whitney U tests and Bonferroni-Dunn correction in GraphPad Prism 7.03. TCRdb limited this immuneACCESS table to in-frame rearrangements with V and J called. A share of clones is missing; checked studies link under half to unresolved V genes, and the rest is unexplained. V, J and clone size are those of that table, while D and trimming were read from the DNA. This sample lists about 24,000 clones; about 95% were detected once. The ten biggest clones cover 0.15% to 0.2% of the sample.

Conventional CD4 T cells were sorted as CD4+CD127+ cells. Control samples were obtained from healthy donors who were not related to the patients. Tconv and Treg cells for TCRbeta sequencing were sorted on a FACSAria flow cytometer. Sorted cells were collected in 5-ml round-bottom polystyrene tubes, and dry cell pellets were stored frozen at -80 degrees C prior to sequencing. The clonotype originates from a human donor in good health. Sequenced: CD4+CD127+ conventional T cells sorted from PBMCs. The chain was built from TRBV6-1 and TRBJ2-3; 8 bases in the middle match TRBD1. The sequenced DNA: TGTGCCAGCAGTGACAGAACAGGGGGTGAACGGAATACGCAGTATTTT. It translates to CASSDRTGGERNTQYF.